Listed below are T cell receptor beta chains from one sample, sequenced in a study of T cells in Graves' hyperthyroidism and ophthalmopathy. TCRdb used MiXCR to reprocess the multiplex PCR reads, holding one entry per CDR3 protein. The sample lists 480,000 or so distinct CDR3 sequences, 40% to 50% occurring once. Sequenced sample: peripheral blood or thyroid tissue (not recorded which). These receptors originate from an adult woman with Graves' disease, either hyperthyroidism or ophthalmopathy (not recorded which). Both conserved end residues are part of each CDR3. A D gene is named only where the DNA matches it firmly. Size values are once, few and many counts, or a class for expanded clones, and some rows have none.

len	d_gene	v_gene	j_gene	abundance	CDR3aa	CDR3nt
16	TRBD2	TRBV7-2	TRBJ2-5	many	CASSLEFGEGQETQYF	TGTGCCAGCAGCTTAGAGTTCGGGGAGGGGCAAGAGACCCAGTACTTC
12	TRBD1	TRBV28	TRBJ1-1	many	CASIQGPTEAFF	TGTGCCAGCATACAGGGGCCCACTGAAGCTTTCTTT
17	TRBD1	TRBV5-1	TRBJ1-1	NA	CASSLDRGGPGFTEAFF	TGCGCCAGCAGCTTGGACAGGGGAGGGCCGGGGTTCACTGAAGCTTTCTTT
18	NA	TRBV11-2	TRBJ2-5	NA	CASSLNTGLAIYQETQYF	TGTGCCAGCAGTTTAAACACAGGGCTAGCGATATACCAAGAGACCCAGTACTTC
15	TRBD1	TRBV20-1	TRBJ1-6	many	CSARVFQGDSSPLHF	TGCAGTGCTAGGGTCTTCCAGGGGGATAGTTCACCCCTCCACTTT
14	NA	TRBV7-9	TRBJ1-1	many	CASSLEGEPMKAFF	TGTGCCAGCAGCTTAGAGGGTGAGCCCATGAAAGCTTTCTTT
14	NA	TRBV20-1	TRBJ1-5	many	CSARRSNVLNPQHF	TGCAGTGCTAGAAGGAGTAATGTCCTAAATCCCCAGCATTTT
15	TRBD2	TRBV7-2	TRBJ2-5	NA	CASSSLAGVKETQYF	TGTGCCAGCAGCTCGCTGGCGGGAGTTAAAGAGACCCAGTACTTC
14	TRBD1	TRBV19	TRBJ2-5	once	CASSKGASSETQYF	TGTGCCAGTAGTAAGGGGGCATCGTCAGAGACCCAGTACTTC
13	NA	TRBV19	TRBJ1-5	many	CASTADSNQPQHF	TGTGCCAGTACCGCGGACAGCAATCAGCCCCAGCATTTT
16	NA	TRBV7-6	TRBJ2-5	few	CASSSSKTDQQETQYF	TGTGCCAGCAGCTCGTCTAAGACAGACCAGCAAGAGACCCAGTACTTC
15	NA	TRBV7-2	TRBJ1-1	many	CASSSSGQTNTEAFF	TGTGCCAGCAGCTCCTCGGGACAAACAAACACTGAAGCTTTCTTT
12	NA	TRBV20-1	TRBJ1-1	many	CSASQVDTEAFF	TGCAGTGCTAGCCAGGTCGACACTGAAGCTTTCTTT
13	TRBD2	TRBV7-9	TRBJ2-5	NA	CASGLGARETQYF	TGTGCCAGCGGACTAGGGGCCCGGGAGACCCAGTACTTC
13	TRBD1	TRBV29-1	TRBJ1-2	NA	CSVAQGGPDGYTF	TGCAGCGTTGCCCAGGGGGGCCCCGATGGCTACACCTTC
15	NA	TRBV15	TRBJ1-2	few	CATSRAQVKEYGYTF	TGTGCCACCAGCAGAGCACAGGTGAAAGAATATGGCTACACCTTC
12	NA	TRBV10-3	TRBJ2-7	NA	CAIIGPNYEQYF	TGTGCCATCATAGGGCCGAACTACGAGCAGTACTTC
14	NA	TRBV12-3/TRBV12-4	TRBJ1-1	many	CASSSGLRNTEAFF	TGTGCCAGCAGTTCGGGACTGAGGAACACTGAAGCTTTCTTT
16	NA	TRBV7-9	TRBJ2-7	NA	CASSLVGGGNSYEQYF	TGTGCCAGCAGCTTAGTTGGAGGGGGTAATTCCTACGAGCAGTACTTC
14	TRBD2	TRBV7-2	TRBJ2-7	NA	CASSGSGISYEQYF	TGTGCCAGCAGCGGTAGCGGGATCTCCTACGAGCAGTACTTC
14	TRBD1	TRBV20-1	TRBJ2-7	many	CSASRDRGSYEQYF	TGCAGTGCGAGCCGGGACAGGGGCTCCTACGAGCAGTACTTC
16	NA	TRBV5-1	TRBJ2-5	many	CASSLGGVAWTETQYF	TGCGCCAGCAGCTTAGGGGGGGTAGCTTGGACAGAGACCCAGTACTTC
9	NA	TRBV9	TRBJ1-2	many	CASGNDYTF	TGTGCCAGCGGCAACGACTACACCTTC
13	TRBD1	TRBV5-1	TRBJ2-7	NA	CASSVDREYEQYF	TGCGCCAGCAGCGTGGACAGGGAGTACGAGCAGTACTTC
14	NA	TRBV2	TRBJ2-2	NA	CASSEAHRAGELFF	TGTGCCAGCAGTGAAGCGCATCGGGCTGGGGAGCTGTTTTTT
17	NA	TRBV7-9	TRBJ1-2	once	CASSLSGEQQTNYGHTF	TGTGCCAGCAGCTTAAGTGGGGAACAGCAAACTAACTATGGCCACACCTTC
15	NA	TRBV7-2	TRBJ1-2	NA	CASSFGQPANYGYTF	TGTGCCAGCAGCTTCGGACAGCCTGCTAACTATGGCTACACCTTC
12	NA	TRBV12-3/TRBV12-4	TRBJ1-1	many	CASRGQNTEAFF	TGTGCCAGCAGGGGCCAGAACACTGAAGCTTTCTTT
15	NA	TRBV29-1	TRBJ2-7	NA	CSVTGSRARGYEQYF	TGCAGCGTCACGGGTAGTAGGGCGAGAGGCTACGAGCAGTACTTC
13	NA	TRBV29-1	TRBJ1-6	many	CSVDQGNGSPLHF	TGCAGCGTCGACCAGGGCAACGGATCACCCCTCCACTTT
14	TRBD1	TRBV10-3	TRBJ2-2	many	CAIKGQQNTGELFF	TGTGCCATTAAGGGACAGCAGAACACCGGGGAGCTGTTTTTT
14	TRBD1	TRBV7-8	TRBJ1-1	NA	CASSRIQGVSEAFF	TGTGCCAGCAGCCGCATACAGGGGGTGTCTGAAGCTTTCTTT
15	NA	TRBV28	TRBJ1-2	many	CASSPRRPANYGYTF	TGTGCCAGCAGCCCCCGACGACCGGCTAACTATGGCTACACCTTC
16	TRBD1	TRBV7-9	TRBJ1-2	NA	CASSDRGGGANYGYTF	TGTGCCAGCAGCGACAGGGGGGGGGGGGCTAACTATGGCTACACCTTC
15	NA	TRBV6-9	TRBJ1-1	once	CASRYGRGVNTEAFF	TGTGCCAGCAGGTATGGGCGGGGAGTGAACACTGAAGCTTTCTTT
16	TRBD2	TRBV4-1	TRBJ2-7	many	CASSRPKREGLYEQYF	TGCGCCAGCAGCCGCCCGAAGAGGGAGGGCTTATACGAGCAGTACTTC
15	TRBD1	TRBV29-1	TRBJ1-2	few	CSAATGLSSEYGYTF	TGCAGCGCCGCGACAGGGTTGAGCTCTGAGTATGGCTACACCTTC
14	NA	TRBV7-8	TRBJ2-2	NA	CASSSIQVTGELFF	TGTGCCAGCAGCTCCATACAGGTTACCGGGGAGCTGTTTTTT
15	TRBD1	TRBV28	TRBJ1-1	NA	CASTLGTGSSGEAFF	TGTGCCAGCACCTTGGGGACAGGGTCTTCGGGTGAAGCTTTCTTT
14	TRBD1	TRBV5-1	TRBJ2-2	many	CASSQGQGTGELFF	TGCGCCAGCAGCCAGGGACAGGGCACCGGGGAGCTGTTTTTT
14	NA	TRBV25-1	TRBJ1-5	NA	CASSEFGGNQPQHF	TGTGCCAGCAGTGAATTCGGGGGAAATCAGCCCCAGCATTTT
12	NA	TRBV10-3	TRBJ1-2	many	CAIRGVLDGYTF	TGTGCCATCAGGGGGGTCCTGGATGGCTACACCTTC
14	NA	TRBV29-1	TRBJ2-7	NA	CSVELRGEFYEQYF	TGCAGCGTTGAGTTGCGGGGTGAGTTCTACGAGCAGTACTTC
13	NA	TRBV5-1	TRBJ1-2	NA	CASSLVADYGYTF	TGCGCCAGCAGCTTGGTGGCAGACTATGGCTACACCTTC
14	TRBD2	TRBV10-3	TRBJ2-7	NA	CAISISGGANEQYF	TGTGCCATCAGTATTAGCGGGGGGGCCAACGAGCAGTACTTC
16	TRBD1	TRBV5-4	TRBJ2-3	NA	CASSDTTGGRWDTQYF	TGTGCCAGCAGCGATACGACAGGGGGCCGGTGGGATACGCAGTATTTT